The 7 T cell receptor beta chains below all came from one sample that was sequenced in a study of blood T cell repertoires in COVID-19 (dated by TCRdb to 2019 to 2021). The library was generated by the immunoSEQ multiplex PCR assay. The source is immuneACCESS, and TCRdb retained only in-frame sequences with V and J called. Part of the clones is not carried over; for the studies checked, unresolved V genes explain less than half of this, and the remainder is unexplained. This sample holds roughly 140,000 clones; over 80% were observed only once. Of the sample, more than 9.5% is held by the ten largest clones. The sample taken for sequencing was peripheral blood. The receptors were sampled from a woman of 80 years or more with acute or convalescent COVID-19.

The chain uses TRBV15 and TRBJ1-5, with a tentative D call TRBD1 (5 bases). This CDR3 has 16 residues. Germline V CDR1 and CDR2: LNHNV, YYDKDF (reference sequence). V shed 0 bases and J shed 9 bases, with 18 bases lying between them. Here the CDR3 DNA reads TGTGCCACCAGCAGAGAGGGGGGTGGAGCGAACCGGCCCCAGCATTTT. Encoded protein: CATSREGGGANRPQHF.

J is TRBJ1-5 and V is TRBV11-3; D is unclear. Trimming took off 0 bases at V and 1 base at J, with 7 bases between the two ends. This CDR3 is 15 amino acids long. Per the germline V gene, CDR1 is SGHNT and CDR2 is YENEEA. For the CDR3, the DNA is TGTGCCAGCAGCTTAGAAGCAGGAAGCAATCAGCCCCAGCATTTT. As protein: CASSLEAGSNQPQHF.

The rearrangement links TRBV18 to TRBJ1-1; no clear D gene. This CDR3 has 17 residues. Germline values: CDR1 KGHSH, CDR2 LQKENI. V was clipped by 6 bases and J by 5 bases, with 25 bases between them. CDR3 nucleotide sequence: TGTGCCAGCTCCTCGTACGATAGGCAGGCGGGAGGAACTGAAGCTTTCTTT. It is translated as CASSSYDRQAGGTEAFF.

The chain has TRBV9 and TRBJ1-4; D call uncertain. V lost 4 bases and J 6 bases, leaving 19 bases between the germline ends. Germline CDR1 and CDR2: SGDLS and YYNGEE. The CDR3 length is 16 residues. The CDR3 DNA is TGTGCCAGCAGCCCACGGACGGGATCCGGCCATGAAAAACTGTTTTTT. It translates to CASSPRTGSGHEKLFF.

This chain links TRBV5-1 with TRBJ2-7, with a possible D match to TRBD2 (6 bases). V lost 3 bases and J 5 bases, leaving 15 bases between the germline ends. CDR1 is SGHRS, CDR2 YFSETQ, per germline. This CDR3 spans 14 amino acids. The CDR3 bases are TGCGCCAGCAGCTACTCCGGGACTCCCGACGAGCAGTACTTC. Translated, it gives CASSYSGTPDEQYF.

The chain uses TRBV19 and TRBJ1-6; TRBD1 aligns across 10 bases. V dropped 7 bases and J dropped 9; count of bases not matched to a gene: 6. The germline CDR1 and CDR2 sequences are LNHDA and SQIVND (reference sequence). The CDR3 has 14 amino acids. The DNA for the CDR3 is TGTGCCAGTACGGGGACAGGGGCTTTTTCACCCCTCCACTTT. Its protein is CASTGTGAFSPLHF.

The J gene is TRBJ1-2, the V gene TRBV9; D might be TRBD1 (6 bases). Germline V gene sequence: CDR1 SGDLS, CDR2 YYNGEE. This CDR3 contains 14 residues. The V gene lost 4 bases and the J gene lost 4 bases, with 14 bases spanning the gap. The DNA of the CDR3 is TGTGCCAGCAGCCGACAACAGGGAAGCTATGGCTACACCTTC. This gives the protein CASSRQQGSYGYTF.